Listed below are T cell receptor beta chains from one sample, sequenced in a study of CDR3 diversity in severe acne. TCRdb reanalysed the PCR reads using MiXCR and keeps one entry per CDR3 protein. The table has about 98,000 distinct CDR3 sequences, 51% seen once. The sequenced material came from blood. The receptors here all came from a male donor with acne. Each CDR3 is given with its conserved first and last residue. A D gene is named only where the DNA matches it firmly. Rows give clone size only sometimes, using once, few, many, or a class for an expanded clone.

v_gene	abundance	d_gene	j_gene	CDR3aa	CDR3nt
TRBV7-9	.	.	TRBJ2-7	CASTFGGHEQYF	TGTGCCAGCACCTTTGGAGGTCACGAGCAGTACTTC
TRBV9	.	TRBD2	TRBJ2-7	CASSSRLAGDEQYF	TGTGCCAGCAGCTCACGACTAGCGGGCGACGAGCAGTACTTC
TRBV20-1	few	TRBD2	TRBJ2-2	CSARLPGTSGGELFF	TGCAGTGCTAGATTACCCGGGACTAGTGGCGGGGAGCTGTTTTTT
TRBV20-1	.	TRBD1	TRBJ2-7	CSARPGTGAPYEQYF	TGCAGTGCTAGACCCGGGACAGGGGCCCCCTACGAGCAGTACTTC
TRBV7-6	many	.	TRBJ2-5	CASSLGTETQYF	TGTGCCAGCAGCTTAGGAACGGAGACCCAGTACTTC
TRBV25-1	.	TRBD2	TRBJ2-1	CASSEEGLAGGGDDEQFF	TGTGCCAGCAGTGAGGAGGGACTAGCGGGAGGAGGGGATGATGAGCAGTTCTTC
TRBV14	.	TRBD2	TRBJ2-1	CASSQGGRIYEQFF	TGTGCCAGCAGCCAAGGCGGGAGGATTTATGAGCAGTTCTTC
TRBV29-1	.	TRBD1	TRBJ1-1	CSVGAGTVNTEAFF	TGCAGCGTTGGCGCAGGGACAGTGAACACTGAAGCTTTCTTT
TRBV7-9	many	TRBD1	TRBJ1-1	CASSLQGATEAFF	TGTGCCAGCAGCTTACAGGGGGCGACTGAAGCTTTCTTT
TRBV10-3	many	.	TRBJ1-5	CAISTDFSNQPQHF	TGTGCCATCAGTACGGATTTTAGCAATCAGCCCCAGCATTTT
TRBV7-2	.	TRBD2	TRBJ2-1	CASSSGTSGTFQFF	TGTGCCAGCAGCTCAGGGACTAGCGGGACCTTCCAGTTCTTC
TRBV25-1	.	TRBD2	TRBJ2-7	CASSEVAGEQYF	TGTGCCAGCAGTGAGGTAGCGGGCGAGCAGTACTTC
TRBV20-1	.	TRBD2	TRBJ2-3	CSALGTSGTSTDTQYF	TGCAGTGCTCTGGGGACTAGCGGGACTAGCACAGATACGCAGTATTTT
TRBV20-1	.	TRBD2	TRBJ2-5	CSPGLAGWQETQYF	TGCAGTCCGGGACTAGCGGGATGGCAAGAGACCCAGTACTTC
TRBV27	many	TRBD2	TRBJ2-7	CASSSNPTSWEQYF	TGTGCCAGCAGTTCTAATCCGACTAGCTGGGAGCAGTACTTC
TRBV5-1	few	.	TRBJ2-5	CASSLEGRSEETQYF	TGCGCCAGCAGCTTGGAAGGGCGGTCCGAAGAGACCCAGTACTTC
TRBV25-1	few	.	TRBJ1-1	CASTATANTEAFF	TGTGCCAGCACTGCGACGGCGAACACTGAAGCTTTCTTT
TRBV5-1	.	TRBD1	TRBJ2-5	CASSRTGHEQPQYF	TGCGCCAGCAGCCGGACAGGACATGAACAGCCCCAGTACTTC
TRBV10-1	many	TRBD1	TRBJ1-4	CASSESGQTGRPTNEKLFF	TGCGCCAGCAGTGAGTCCGGACAGACAGGGAGGCCAACTAATGAAAAACTGTTTTTT
TRBV4-2	few	.	TRBJ1-2	CASSQEAGTSYGYAF	TGTGCCAGCAGCCAAGAAGCGGGAACGAGCTATGGCTACGCCTTC
TRBV29-1	few	TRBD2	TRBJ2-5	CSSEGAGGGETQYF	TGCAGCAGTGAAGGGGCGGGAGGTGGAGAGACCCAGTACTTC
TRBV7-2	.	.	TRBJ1-6	CASSVYNSPLHF	TGTGCCAGCAGCGTCTATAATTCACCCCTCCACTTT
TRBV28	many	.	TRBJ1-5	CASSLLWGNQPQHF	TGTGCCAGCAGTTTATTGTGGGGGAATCAGCCCCAGCATTTT
TRBV2	many	TRBD1	TRBJ1-2	CASFPNRGQGGNYGYTF	TGTGCCAGCTTCCCGAATCGGGGACAGGGGGGAAACTATGGCTACACCTTC
TRBV12-3/TRBV12-4	.	TRBD1	TRBJ1-5	CASSPTGSNQPQHF	TGTGCCAGCAGCCCGACAGGGAGCAATCAGCCCCAGCATTTT
TRBV7-8	.	.	TRBJ1-5	CASSLAESGQPQHF	TGTGCCAGCAGCTTAGCGGAGTCCGGTCAGCCCCAGCATTTT
TRBV6-1	.	TRBD2	TRBJ2-5	CASSEAAGGPETQYF	TGTGCCAGCAGTGAAGCAGCGGGGGGGCCAGAGACCCAGTACTTC
TRBV10-3	.	.	TRBJ2-7	CASSPSASVLYEQYF	TGTGCCAGCAGCCCTTCCGCTAGCGTACTTTACGAGCAGTACTTC